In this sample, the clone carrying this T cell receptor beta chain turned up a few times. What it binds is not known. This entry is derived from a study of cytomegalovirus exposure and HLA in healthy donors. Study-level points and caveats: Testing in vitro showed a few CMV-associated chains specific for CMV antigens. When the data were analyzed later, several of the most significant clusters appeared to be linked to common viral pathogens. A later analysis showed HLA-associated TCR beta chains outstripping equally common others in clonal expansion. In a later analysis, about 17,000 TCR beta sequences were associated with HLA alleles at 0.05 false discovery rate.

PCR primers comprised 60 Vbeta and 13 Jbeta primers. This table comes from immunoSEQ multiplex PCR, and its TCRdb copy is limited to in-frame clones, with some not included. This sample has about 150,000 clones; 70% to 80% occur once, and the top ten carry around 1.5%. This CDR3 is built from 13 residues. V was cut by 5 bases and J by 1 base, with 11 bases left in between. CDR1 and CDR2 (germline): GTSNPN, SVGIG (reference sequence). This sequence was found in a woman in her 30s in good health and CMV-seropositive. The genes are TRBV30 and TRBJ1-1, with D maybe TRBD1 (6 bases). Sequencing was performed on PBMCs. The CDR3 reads CAWGQLQNTEAFF. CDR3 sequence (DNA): TGTGCCTGGGGACAGTTACAGAACACTGAAGCTTTCTTT. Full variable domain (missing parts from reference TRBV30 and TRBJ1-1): SQTIHQWPATLVQPVGSPLSLECTVEGTSNPNLYWYRQAAGRGLQLLFYSVGIGQISSEVPQNLSASRPQDRQFILSSKKLLLSDSGFYLCAWGQLQNTEAFFGQGTRLTVV.